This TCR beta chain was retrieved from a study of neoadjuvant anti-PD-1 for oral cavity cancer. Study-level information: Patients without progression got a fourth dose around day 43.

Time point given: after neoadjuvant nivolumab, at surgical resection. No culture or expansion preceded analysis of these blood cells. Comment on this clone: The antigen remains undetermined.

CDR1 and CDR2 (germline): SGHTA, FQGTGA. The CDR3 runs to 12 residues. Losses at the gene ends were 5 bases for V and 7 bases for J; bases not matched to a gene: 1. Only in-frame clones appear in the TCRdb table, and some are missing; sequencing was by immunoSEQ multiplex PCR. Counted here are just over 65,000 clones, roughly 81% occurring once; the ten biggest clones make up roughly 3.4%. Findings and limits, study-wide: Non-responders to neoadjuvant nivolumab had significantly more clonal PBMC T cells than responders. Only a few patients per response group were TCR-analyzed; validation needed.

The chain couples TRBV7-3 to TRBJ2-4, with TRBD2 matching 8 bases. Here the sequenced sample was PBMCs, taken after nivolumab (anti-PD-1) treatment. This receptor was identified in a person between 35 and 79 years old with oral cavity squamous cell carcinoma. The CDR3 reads CASSPGGNIQYF. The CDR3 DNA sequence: TGTGCCAGCAGCCCGGGGGGGAACATTCAGTACTTC.